This section outlines one TCR beta chain sequence together with its context. Its antigen is unknown. This sample was taken from a study of PD-1 blockade in mismatch repair-deficient tumors. General observations from the study: Tumor-resident clones, often undetectable pretreatment in blood, expanded then contracted after pembrolizumab.

Mismatch repair deficiency was confirmed in all patients, by PCR or immunohistochemistry. V shed 0 bases and J shed 5 bases, with 9 bases lying between them. Per the germline V gene, CDR1 is SGHRS and CDR2 is YFSETQ. CDR3 length equals 14 residues. Only in-frame clones appear in the TCRdb table, and some are missing; sequencing was by immunoSEQ multiplex PCR. This sample carries roughly 38,000 clones, around 80% of them seen once, and the ten largest clones take 1% to 1.4%. The TCR comes from an adult with mismatch repair-deficient cancer. V usage is TRBV5-1 and J usage is TRBJ2-1; TRBD2 is a possible D gene (5 bases). The input for sequencing was PBMCs, taken 38 to 40 weeks after starting pembrolizumab. CDR3 protein: CASSLASGNNEQFF. The CDR3 coding sequence is TGCGCCAGCAGCTTGGCCTCGGGGAACAATGAGCAGTTCTTC.